A selection of T cell receptor beta chains follows, all from one sample in a study of blood T cell repertoires in COVID-19. Clones were read by immunoSEQ multiplex PCR, and TCRdb kept only the in-frame ones, dropping some. Of around 160,000 clones listed, approximately 91% were seen once; the top ten hold 2% to 3%. Sequenced material: peripheral blood. The receptors stem from a man aged 18 to 30 with acute or convalescent COVID-19. CDR3s include the opening cysteine and the closing phenylalanine or tryptophan. Each record gives: D gene, V gene, J gene, clone size, CDR3 length, CDR3 DNA, CDR3 protein. A D gene is named only where the DNA matches it firmly. The size of a clone is reported for some rows only, either as once, few or many, or as a class for expanded clones.

TRBD1	TRBV19	TRBJ2-5	-	17	TGTGCCAGTAGTGTGGACAGGGGCCCCACTAGCCAAGAGACCCAGTACTTC	CASSVDRGPTSQETQYF
-	TRBV7-2	TRBJ1-4	-	13	TGTGCCAGCAGCTTAGAATGGGGCAGAAAACTGTTTTTT	CASSLEWGRKLFF
TRBD2	TRBV18	TRBJ2-1	once	17	TGTGCCAGCTCACCTAGGAAAGGCGGGGGGAAATACAATGAGCAGTTCTTC	CASSPRKGGGKYNEQFF
-	TRBV7-2	TRBJ1-1	-	13	TGTGCCAGCAGCTTAACTAATAATCCTGAAGCTTTCTTT	CASSLTNNPEAFF
-	TRBV4-1	TRBJ2-5	-	16	TGCGCCAGCAGCCAAGAAGTAGAGAAGCGTCAAGAGACCCAGTACTTC	CASSQEVEKRQETQYF
TRBD1	TRBV19	TRBJ1-5	-	14	TGTGCCAGTAGTAACAGGGGGCACGATCAGCCCCAGCATTTT	CASSNRGHDQPQHF
TRBD1	TRBV5-1	TRBJ2-5	-	14	TGCGCCAGCAGCGCCGGACAGGGTGGGGAGACCCAGTACTTC	CASSAGQGGETQYF
TRBD1	TRBV9	TRBJ1-3	-	17	TGTGCCAGCAGCGTAGCTTCGACAGGGGGCTTTGGAAACACCATATATTTT	CASSVASTGGFGNTIYF
-	TRBV7-6	TRBJ2-4	once	15	TGTGCCAGCAGCTTGAACTTCGGAGCCAAAAACATTCAGTACTTC	CASSLNFGAKNIQYF
-	TRBV20-1	TRBJ2-2	-	15	TGCAGTGCTAGTCCCGACCCTCTAGCGACCGGGGAGCTGTTTTTT	CSASPDPLATGELFF
TRBD1	TRBV5-1	TRBJ1-3	-	16	TGCGCCAGCAGCTTGGTACAGGGGGCAACTGGAAACACCATATATTTT	CASSLVQGATGNTIYF